This T cell receptor beta chain was captured by sequencing in a study of cytomegalovirus exposure and HLA in healthy donors. Overall study results and limits: Most TCR sequences were seen very rarely across donors, but some public TCRs occurred in many. Clonal expansion was found to be greater in HLA-associated TCR beta chains than in equally common others in a later analysis.

Trimming shortened V by 2 bases and J by 6 bases, and 17 bases separated the two germline ends. Germline-derived CDR1 and CDR2 are WNHNN and SYGVQD (reference sequence). The CDR3 has 15 amino acids. The PCR used 60 Vbeta and 13 Jbeta primers. Using immunoSEQ multiplex PCR, the repertoire was profiled, and TCRdb retains in-frame clones only, with some absent. The listing records some 55,000 clones. As regards this clone: What it binds is unknown.

The chain has TRBV10-1 and TRBJ2-7; TRBD2 might be the D (5 bases). Sequenced: PBMCs. The TCR comes from a man younger than 35 in good health and CMV-seropositive. The CDR3 coding sequence is TGCGCCAGCAGTGAGCCCGTCGGAGGAACCCCCGAGCAGTACTTC. Amino acid sequence: CASSEPVGGTPEQYF.